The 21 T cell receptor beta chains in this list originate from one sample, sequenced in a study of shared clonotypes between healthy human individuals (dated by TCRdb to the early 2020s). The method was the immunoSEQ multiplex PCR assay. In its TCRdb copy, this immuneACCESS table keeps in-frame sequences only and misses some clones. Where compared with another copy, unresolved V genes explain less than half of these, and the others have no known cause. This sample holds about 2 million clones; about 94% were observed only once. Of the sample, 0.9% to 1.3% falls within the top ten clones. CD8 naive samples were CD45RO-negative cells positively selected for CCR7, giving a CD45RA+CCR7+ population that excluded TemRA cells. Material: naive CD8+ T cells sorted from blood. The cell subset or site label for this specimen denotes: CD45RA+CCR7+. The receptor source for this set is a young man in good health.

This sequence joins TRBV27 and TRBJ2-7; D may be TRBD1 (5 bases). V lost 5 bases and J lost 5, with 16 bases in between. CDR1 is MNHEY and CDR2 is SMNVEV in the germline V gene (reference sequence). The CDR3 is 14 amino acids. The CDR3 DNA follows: TGTGCCAGCAGTGTTCTTGGGGCGTCTGACGAGCAGTACTTC. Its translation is CASSVLGASDEQYF.

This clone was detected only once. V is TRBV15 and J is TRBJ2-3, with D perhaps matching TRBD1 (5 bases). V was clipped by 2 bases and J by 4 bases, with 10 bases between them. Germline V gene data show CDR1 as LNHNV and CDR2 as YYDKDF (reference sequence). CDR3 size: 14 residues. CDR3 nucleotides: TGTGCCACCAGCAGACCAGGGTTTGCAGATACGCAGTATTTT. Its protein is CATSRPGFADTQYF. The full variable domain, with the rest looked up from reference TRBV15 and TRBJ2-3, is DAMVIQNPRYQVTQFGKPVTLSCSQTLNHNVMYWYQQKSSQAPKLLFHYYDKDFNNEADTPDNFQSRRPNTSFCFLDIRSPGLGDTAMYLCATSRPGFADTQYFGPGTRLTVL.

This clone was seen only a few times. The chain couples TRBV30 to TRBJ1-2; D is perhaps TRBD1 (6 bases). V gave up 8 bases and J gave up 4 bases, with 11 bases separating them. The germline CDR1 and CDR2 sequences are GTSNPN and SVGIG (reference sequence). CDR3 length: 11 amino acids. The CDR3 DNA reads TGTGCCCAGGACAGAGCCTATGGCTACACCTTC. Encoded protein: CAQDRAYGYTF.

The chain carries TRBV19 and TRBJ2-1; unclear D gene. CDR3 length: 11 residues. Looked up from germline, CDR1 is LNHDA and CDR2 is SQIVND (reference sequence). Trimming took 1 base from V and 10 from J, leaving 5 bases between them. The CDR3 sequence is CASSIGWEQFF. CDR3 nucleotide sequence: TGTGCCAGTAGTATAGGCTGGGAGCAGTTCTTC. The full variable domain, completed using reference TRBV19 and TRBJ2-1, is DGGITQSPKYLFRKEGQNVTLSCEQNLNHDAMYWYRQDPGQGLRLIYYSQIVNDFQKGDIAEGYSVSREKKESFPLTVTSAQKNPTAFYLCASSIGWEQFFGPGTRLTVL.

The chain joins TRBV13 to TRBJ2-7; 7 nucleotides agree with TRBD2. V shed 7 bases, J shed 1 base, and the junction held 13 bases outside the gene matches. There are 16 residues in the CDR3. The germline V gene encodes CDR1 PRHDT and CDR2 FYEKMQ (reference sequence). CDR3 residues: CASTLQGSGPSYEQYF. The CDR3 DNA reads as TGTGCCAGCACCTTGCAGGGTAGCGGGCCTTCCTACGAGCAGTACTTC.

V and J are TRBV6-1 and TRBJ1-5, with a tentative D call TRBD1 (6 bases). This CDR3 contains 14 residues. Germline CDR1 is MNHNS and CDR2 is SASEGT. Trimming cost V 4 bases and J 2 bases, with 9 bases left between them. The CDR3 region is CASSGDTGNQPQHF. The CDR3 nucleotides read TGTGCCAGCAGTGGGGACACAGGCAATCAGCCCCAGCATTTT.

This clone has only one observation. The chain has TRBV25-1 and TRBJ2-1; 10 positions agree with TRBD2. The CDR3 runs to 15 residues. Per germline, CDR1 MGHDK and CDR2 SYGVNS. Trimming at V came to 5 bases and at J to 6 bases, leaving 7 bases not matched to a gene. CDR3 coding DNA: TGTGCCAGCAGTAAGCGGGGGGGCCTAGTCAATGAGCAGTTCTTC. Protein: CASSKRGGLVNEQFF. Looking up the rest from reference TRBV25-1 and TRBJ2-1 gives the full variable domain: EADIYQTPRYLVIGTGKKITLECSQTMGHDKMYWYQQDPGMELHLIHYSYGVNSTEKGDLSSESTVSRIRTEHFPLTLESARPSHTSQYLCASSKRGGLVNEQFFGPGTRLTVL.

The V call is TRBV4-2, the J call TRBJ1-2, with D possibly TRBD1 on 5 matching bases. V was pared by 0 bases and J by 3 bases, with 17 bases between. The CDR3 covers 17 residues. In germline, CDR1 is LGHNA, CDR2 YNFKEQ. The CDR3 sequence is CASSQDPGPGYDYGYTF. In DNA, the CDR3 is TGTGCCAGCAGCCAAGATCCAGGGCCAGGATATGACTATGGCTACACCTTC.

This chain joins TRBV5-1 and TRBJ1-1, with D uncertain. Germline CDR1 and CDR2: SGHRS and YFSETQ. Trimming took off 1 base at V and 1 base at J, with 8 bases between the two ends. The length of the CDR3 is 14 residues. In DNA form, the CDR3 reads TGCGCCAGCAGCTTGTATCTAACGAACACTGAAGCTTTCTTT. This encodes CASSLYLTNTEAFF.

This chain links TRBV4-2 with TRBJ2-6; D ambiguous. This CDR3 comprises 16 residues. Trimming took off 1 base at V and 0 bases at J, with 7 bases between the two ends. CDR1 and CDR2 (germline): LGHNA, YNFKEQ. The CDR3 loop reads CASSQVVGSGANVLTF. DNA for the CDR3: TGTGCCAGCAGCCAAGTCGTCGGCTCTGGGGCCAACGTCCTGACTTTC.

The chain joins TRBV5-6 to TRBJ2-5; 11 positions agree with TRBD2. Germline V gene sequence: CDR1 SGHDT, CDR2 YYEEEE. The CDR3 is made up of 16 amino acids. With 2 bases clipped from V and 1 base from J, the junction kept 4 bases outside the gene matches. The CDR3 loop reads CASSLMTSGAQETQYF. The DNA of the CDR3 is TGTGCCAGCAGCTTAATGACTAGCGGGGCCCAAGAGACCCAGTACTTC.

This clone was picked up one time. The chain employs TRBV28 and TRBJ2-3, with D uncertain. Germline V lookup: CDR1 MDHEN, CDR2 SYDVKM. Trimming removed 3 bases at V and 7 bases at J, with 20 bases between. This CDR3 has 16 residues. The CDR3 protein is CASSFSPVVYDHTQYF. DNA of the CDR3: TGTGCCAGCAGTTTTTCCCCCGTAGTCTATGATCATACGCAGTATTTT.

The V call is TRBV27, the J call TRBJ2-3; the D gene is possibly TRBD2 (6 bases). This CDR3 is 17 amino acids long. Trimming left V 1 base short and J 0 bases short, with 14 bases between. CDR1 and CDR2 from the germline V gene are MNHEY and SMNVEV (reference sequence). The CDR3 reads CASSLLGWEESTDTQYF. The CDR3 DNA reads TGTGCCAGCAGTTTATTGGGGTGGGAGGAGAGCACAGATACGCAGTATTTT.

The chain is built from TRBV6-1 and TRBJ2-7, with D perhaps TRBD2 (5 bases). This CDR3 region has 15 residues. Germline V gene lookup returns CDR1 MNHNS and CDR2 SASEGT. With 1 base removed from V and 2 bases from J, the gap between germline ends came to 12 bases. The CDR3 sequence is CASSEGAGEAYEQYF. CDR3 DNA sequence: TGTGCCAGCAGTGAAGGGGCGGGTGAAGCCTACGAGCAGTACTTC.

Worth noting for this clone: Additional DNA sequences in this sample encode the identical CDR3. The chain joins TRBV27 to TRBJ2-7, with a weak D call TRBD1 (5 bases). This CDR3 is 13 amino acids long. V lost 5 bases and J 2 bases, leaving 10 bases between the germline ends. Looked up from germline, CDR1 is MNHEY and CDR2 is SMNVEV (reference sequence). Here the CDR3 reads CASSRGSPYEQYF. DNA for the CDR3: TGTGCCAGCAGTAGGGGCAGCCCCTACGAGCAGTACTTC.

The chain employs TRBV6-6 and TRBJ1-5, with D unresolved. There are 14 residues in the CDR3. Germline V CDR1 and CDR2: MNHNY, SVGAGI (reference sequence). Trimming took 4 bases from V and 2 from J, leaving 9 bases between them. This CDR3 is CASSLAGGNQPQHF. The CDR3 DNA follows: TGTGCCAGCAGTTTAGCGGGTGGCAATCAGCCCCAGCATTTT.

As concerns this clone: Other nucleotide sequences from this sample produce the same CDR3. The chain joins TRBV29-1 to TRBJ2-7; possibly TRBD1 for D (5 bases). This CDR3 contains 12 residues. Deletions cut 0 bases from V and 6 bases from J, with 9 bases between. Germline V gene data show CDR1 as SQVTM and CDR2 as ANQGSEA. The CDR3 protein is CSVEDQGSEQYF. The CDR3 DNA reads TGCAGCGTTGAAGATCAGGGAAGCGAGCAGTACTTC.

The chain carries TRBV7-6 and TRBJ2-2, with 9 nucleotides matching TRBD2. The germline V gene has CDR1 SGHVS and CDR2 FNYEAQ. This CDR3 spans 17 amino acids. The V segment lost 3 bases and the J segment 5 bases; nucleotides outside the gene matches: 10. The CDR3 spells CASSLSLAGTGTGELFF. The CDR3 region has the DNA TGTGCCAGCAGCTTGTCTCTAGCGGGGACTGGGACCGGGGAGCTGTTTTTT.

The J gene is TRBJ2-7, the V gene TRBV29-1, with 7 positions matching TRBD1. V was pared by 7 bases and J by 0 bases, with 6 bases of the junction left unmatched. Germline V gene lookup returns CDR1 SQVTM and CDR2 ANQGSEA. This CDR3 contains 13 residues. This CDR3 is CSGKTGNSYEQYF. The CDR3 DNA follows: TGCAGCGGGAAGACAGGGAACTCCTACGAGCAGTACTTC.

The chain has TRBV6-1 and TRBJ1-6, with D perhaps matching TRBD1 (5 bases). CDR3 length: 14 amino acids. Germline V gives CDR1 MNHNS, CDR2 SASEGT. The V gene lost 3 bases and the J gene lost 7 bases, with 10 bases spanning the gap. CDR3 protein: CASSDLTANSPLHF. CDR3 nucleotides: TGTGCCAGCAGTGACTTGACAGCAAATTCACCCCTCCACTTT.

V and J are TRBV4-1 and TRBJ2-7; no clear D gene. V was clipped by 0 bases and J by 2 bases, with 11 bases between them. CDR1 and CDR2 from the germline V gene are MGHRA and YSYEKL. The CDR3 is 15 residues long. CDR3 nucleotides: TGCGCCAGCAGCCAAGAAAACTTCCTCACCTACGAGCAGTACTTC. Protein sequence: CASSQENFLTYEQYF.